The sequence of this TCR beta chain was determined in a study of cytomegalovirus exposure and HLA in healthy donors. The CDR3 consists of 13 residues. The V and J ends lost 8 bases and 1 base respectively, with 12 bases between them. Germline assignment: CDR1 MNHEY and CDR2 SMNVEV (reference sequence). General observations from the study: Sequencing likely produced, as an artifact, a cluster of highly shared sequence variants.

The PCR ran on 60 Vbeta and 13 Jbeta primers. Profiling relied on immunoSEQ multiplex PCR, and the TCRdb table lists in-frame clones only, not all of them. This table holds roughly 140,000 clones, about 75% found once. With respect to this clone: Its cognate antigen is unknown.

The specimen was PBMCs. This chain links TRBV27 with TRBJ2-7; tentatively, D is TRBD1 (7 bases). The receptor's source is a man younger than 35 in good health and CMV-seronegative. CDR3 residues: CASQGGKSYEQYF. CDR3 DNA: TGTGCCAGCCAGGGGGGAAAGTCCTACGAGCAGTACTTC.